This is a list of T cell receptor beta chains from one sample in a study of cytomegalovirus exposure and HLA in healthy donors. The protocol was immunoSEQ multiplex PCR, while the TCRdb copy is restricted to in-frame clones and leaves out a portion. The data contain about 130,000 clones, roughly three quarters of them singletons. The sequenced sample was PBMCs. These TCRs come from a man aged 30-40 years in good health and CMV-seronegative. Both conserved end residues are part of each CDR3. Each record gives: J gene, clone size, V gene, D gene, CDR3 protein, CDR3 DNA. A D gene is named only where the DNA matches it firmly. Clone size is not always given. Where it is, it says once, few, many or a class for expanded clones.

TRBJ2-5,.,TRBV5-1,TRBD1,CASSFSTGGLLRETQYF,TGCGCCAGCAGCTTCTCCACAGGGGGCCTGCTTCGGGAGACCCAGTACTTC
TRBJ1-5,.,TRBV30,TRBD1,CAWTDRGQGKDQPQHF,TGTGCCTGGACAGATCGAGGACAGGGAAAAGATCAGCCCCAGCATTTT
TRBJ2-2,.,TRBV5-4,.,CASSFNRDSGELFF,TGTGCCAGCAGCTTCAACAGGGATAGCGGGGAGCTGTTTTTT
TRBJ1-1,.,TRBV27,TRBD1,CASSFRQGARTEAFF,TGTGCCAGCAGTTTCAGACAGGGGGCGCGAACTGAAGCTTTCTTT
TRBJ2-7,.,TRBV5-1,TRBD1,CASSLRTGVAYEQYF,TGCGCCAGCAGCTTGAGGACAGGGGTGGCCTACGAGCAGTACTTC
TRBJ2-1,.,TRBV2,.,CASSDLPANHNEQFF,TGTGCCAGCAGTGACCTACCCGCGAACCACAATGAGCAGTTCTTC
TRBJ1-2,once,TRBV5-4,TRBD1,CASSGQGARGYTF,TGTGCCAGCAGTGGACAGGGGGCGCGTGGCTACACCTTC
TRBJ2-1,.,TRBV7-9,TRBD2,CASSSGLADLQFF,TGTGCCAGCAGCTCGGGACTAGCGGATCTGCAGTTCTTC
TRBJ2-1,.,TRBV2,.,CASRRGTESYNEQFF,TGTGCCAGCAGGCGCGGGACAGAGTCCTACAATGAGCAGTTCTTC
TRBJ1-1,.,TRBV19,.,CASSILGGNTEAFF,TGTGCCAGTAGTATCCTCGGAGGGAACACTGAAGCTTTCTTT
TRBJ1-2,.,TRBV7-9,.,CASSFGENTLNGYTF,TGTGCCAGCAGCTTTGGAGAAAACACTTTGAATGGCTACACCTTC
TRBJ2-3,.,TRBV6-1,.,CASSELGGRFTDTQYF,TGTGCCAGCAGTGAACTAGGCGGGCGGTTCACAGATACGCAGTATTTT
TRBJ2-3,.,TRBV15,.,CATSVRGTDTQYF,TGTGCCACCAGCGTACGAGGCACAGATACGCAGTATTTT
TRBJ2-1,.,TRBV28,TRBD2,CASSLVVAGVHEQFF,TGTGCCAGCAGTTTAGTGGTAGCGGGAGTCCATGAGCAGTTCTTC
TRBJ2-1,.,TRBV5-4,.,CASSLGLRDSRNEQFF,TGTGCCAGCAGCTTGGGGCTCCGGGACTCACGCAATGAGCAGTTCTTC
TRBJ2-2,.,TRBV27,TRBD2,CASSLGGLAVTGELFF,TGTGCCAGCAGTTTAGGCGGACTAGCGGTCACCGGGGAGCTGTTTTTT
TRBJ2-1,.,TRBV6-6,.,CASSYTPYNEQFF,TGTGCCAGCAGTTACACACCCTACAATGAGCAGTTCTTC
TRBJ2-3,few,TRBV4-2,TRBD2,CASSPTGLAGEDTQYF,TGTGCCAGCAGCCCCACGGGACTAGCGGGAGAAGATACGCAGTATTTT
TRBJ2-5,.,TRBV19,TRBD2,CASSIVALAGIGTQYF,TGTGCCAGTAGTATAGTGGCGCTAGCGGGAATCGGGACCCAGTACTTC
TRBJ2-7,.,TRBV11-2,TRBD2,CASSLIVGGHEQYF,TGTGCCAGCAGCTTAATTGTGGGAGGGCACGAGCAGTACTTC
TRBJ2-1,.,TRBV9,.,CAGSVEGERIYEQFF,TGTGCCGGCAGCGTAGAGGGGGAGCGGATCTATGAGCAGTTCTTC
TRBJ2-7,few,TRBV5-4,TRBD2,CASSETSGSNEQYF,TGTGCCAGCAGCGAAACTAGCGGGAGCAACGAGCAGTACTTC
TRBJ2-3,.,TRBV29-1,.,CSVGQGPTDTQYF,TGCAGCGTTGGCCAGGGCCCCACAGATACGCAGTATTTT
TRBJ2-3,.,TRBV27,.,CASSSYRPDRSTDTQYF,TGTGCCAGCAGTTCTTACCGACCCGACAGAAGCACAGATACGCAGTATTTT
TRBJ2-4,.,TRBV7-2,.,CASSVDRAKNIQYF,TGTGCCAGCAGCGTCGACAGAGCCAAAAACATTCAGTACTTC
TRBJ1-2,.,TRBV11-2,.,CASSLQGTHYGYTF,TGTGCCAGCAGCCTCCAGGGGACCCACTATGGCTACACCTTC
TRBJ1-2,once,TRBV28,TRBD1,CASSTGTGFPYGYTF,TGTGCCAGCAGTACCGGGACAGGTTTTCCCTATGGCTACACCTTC
TRBJ1-2,.,TRBV5-1,.,CASSLDPADYGYTF,TGCGCCAGCAGCTTGGATCCAGCGGACTATGGCTACACCTTC
TRBJ2-1,.,TRBV5-1,TRBD2,CASSLGTRAGDEQFF,TGCGCCAGCAGCTTGGGTACCAGGGCGGGAGATGAGCAGTTCTTC
TRBJ2-3,.,TRBV18,.,CASSPTSDTQYF,TGTGCCAGCTCACCAACTTCGGATACGCAGTATTTT
TRBJ1-2,.,TRBV2,.,CASRSQGYYGYTF,TGTGCCAGCAGATCACAGGGTTACTATGGCTACACCTTC
TRBJ2-5,.,TRBV28,TRBD1,CASSNPSGTGLKTQYF,TGTGCCAGCAGCAACCCTTCCGGGACAGGGTTAAAGACCCAGTACTTC
TRBJ2-1,few,TRBV6-5,TRBD2,CASSYGTSSHNEQFF,TGTGCCAGCAGTTACGGGACTAGCTCTCACAATGAGCAGTTCTTC
TRBJ2-2,.,TRBV18,TRBD1,CASSPLGQTRGDGELFF,TGTGCCAGCTCACCCCTGGGACAGACGAGGGGAGACGGGGAGCTGTTTTTT
TRBJ1-2,once,TRBV4-1,TRBD1,CASSPPGTVFNYGYTF,TGCGCCAGCAGCCCGCCCGGGACAGTTTTTAACTATGGCTACACCTTC
TRBJ2-7,.,TRBV5-1,.,CASSLGGRYEQYF,TGCGCCAGCAGCTTGGGGGGGCGCTACGAGCAGTACTTC
TRBJ1-1,.,TRBV27,TRBD1,CASRIGQGALNTEAFF,TGTGCCAGCAGGATCGGACAGGGGGCTTTGAACACTGAAGCTTTCTTT
TRBJ1-4,.,TRBV10-3,.,CAISESFGANEKLFF,TGTGCCATCAGTGAGTCGTTCGGGGCTAATGAAAAACTGTTTTTT
TRBJ1-1,.,TRBV11-3,.,CASSPVWAVVLNTEAFF,TGTGCCAGCAGCCCTGTCTGGGCAGTGGTGCTGAACACTGAAGCTTTCTTT
TRBJ2-3,.,TRBV1,.,CTSSQVGTGRQSDTQYF,TGCACCAGCAGCCAAGTGGGGACAGGGCGACAATCAGATACGCAGTATTTT
TRBJ1-5,.,TRBV15,.,CATSRDPGGNQPQHF,TGTGCCACCAGCAGAGATCCCGGTGGCAATCAGCCCCAGCATTTT
TRBJ1-2,.,TRBV2,TRBD1,CASSEQGGNYGYTF,TGTGCCAGCAGCGAACAGGGGGGCAACTATGGCTACACCTTC
TRBJ2-1,.,TRBV5-1,.,CASSLVPGGSYNEQFF,TGCGCCAGCAGCTTGGTCCCCGGAGGCTCCTACAATGAGCAGTTCTTC
TRBJ1-4,.,TRBV28,.,CASSVLTGQPNEKLFF,TGTGCCAGCAGTGTCCTTACAGGGCAGCCTAATGAAAAACTGTTTTTT
TRBJ2-1,.,TRBV5-4,.,CASSLVGSYNEQFF,TGTGCCAGCAGCTTGGTGGGCAGCTACAATGAGCAGTTCTTC
TRBJ2-3,once,TRBV10-1,.,CATLPPCCIETDTQYF,TGCGCCACCCTTCCACCCTGCTGTATAGAGACAGATACGCAGTATTTT
TRBJ2-7,.,TRBV19,TRBD2,CASSIDTSGSSYEQYF,TGTGCCAGTAGTATAGATACTAGCGGGAGTTCCTACGAGCAGTACTTC
TRBJ2-2,.,TRBV10-3,.,CAISPWATPNTGELFF,TGTGCCATCTCCCCCTGGGCTACTCCGAACACCGGGGAGCTGTTTTTT
TRBJ1-2,.,TRBV7-9,.,CSSSLAPHSDPYGYTF,TGTTCCAGCAGCTTAGCGCCCCACAGTGATCCCTATGGCTACACCTTC
TRBJ2-3,few,TRBV29-1,.,CSGLLDTQYF,TGCAGCGGCCTACTGGATACGCAGTATTTT
TRBJ2-7,few,TRBV5-1,TRBD1,CASMPPGQGAGEQYF,TGCGCCAGCATGCCTCCGGGACAGGGGGCGGGAGAGCAGTACTTC
TRBJ2-7,.,TRBV4-1,TRBD1,CASSARDRAYEQYF,TGCGCCAGCAGTGCCCGGGACAGGGCCTACGAGCAGTACTTC
TRBJ2-2,once,TRBV10-2,TRBD2,CASKGLAGAGELFF,TGCGCCAGCAAGGGACTAGCGGGAGCCGGGGAGCTGTTTTTT
TRBJ1-5,.,TRBV5-1,TRBD1,CASSTVGQGLQPQHF,TGCGCCAGCAGCACCGTGGGACAGGGGTTACAGCCCCAGCATTTT
TRBJ1-2,.,TRBV2,.,CASSEGYSGNYGYTF,TGTGCCAGCAGTGAAGGGTATTCAGGGAACTATGGCTACACCTTC
TRBJ2-3,once,TRBV7-9,.,CASSLVADTQYF,TGTGCCAGCAGCTTAGTCGCAGATACGCAGTATTTT
TRBJ2-2,.,TRBV2,.,CASSVRARLTGELFF,TGTGCCAGCAGTGTCCGAGCGAGGCTCACCGGGGAGCTGTTTTTT
TRBJ2-2,.,TRBV11-2,.,CASSTQGGGELFF,TGTGCCAGCAGCACTCAGGGTGGCGGGGAGCTGTTTTTT